A single sample is the source of the 25 T cell receptor beta chains below, sequenced in a study of control samples from healthy donors and cancer patients. Sequenced by immunoSEQ multiplex PCR; TCRdb stores in-frame clones only, minus some. The table includes around 74,000 clones, around 92% detected once. Sequenced input: blood. The receptors derive from a woman in her sixties or seventies in good health.

The chain employs TRBV2 and TRBJ2-7, with TRBD2 matching over 8 bases. The V gene end was trimmed by 6 bases and the J gene end by 2 bases; junction bases not matched to a gene: 9. The germline V gene encodes CDR1 SNHLY and CDR2 FYNNEI. CDR3 length equals 15 residues. The CDR3 coding sequence is TGTGCCAGCAGCGTACTAGCGGCCTTTACCTACGAGCAGTACTTC. It translates to CASSVLAAFTYEQYF.

The chain links TRBV28 to TRBJ2-7; 10 bases are a match to TRBD2. Germline V gene sequence: CDR1 MDHEN, CDR2 SYDVKM. This CDR3 comprises 15 residues. Unmatched junction bases numbered 5, after V lost 2 bases and J lost 4 bases. The CDR3 DNA reads TGTGCCAGCAGTTTAAGTCCAGCGGGAGGGTACGAGCAGTACTTC. Protein product: CASSLSPAGGYEQYF.

The chain carries TRBV7-2 and TRBJ2-7, with D possibly matching TRBD2 (6 bases). V lost 1 base, J lost 6 bases, and 19 bases lay in between. This CDR3 has 16 residues. The germline V gene has CDR1 SGHTA and CDR2 FQGNSA. The CDR3 DNA reads TGTGCCAGCAGCTTAGGGTCACAGTCGAAAGCGGGCGAGCAGTACTTC. Translated, it gives CASSLGSQSKAGEQYF.

This chain uses TRBV5-6 with TRBJ1-6, with D maybe TRBD1 (5 bases). Trimming shortened V by 6 bases and J by 4 bases, and 20 bases separated the two germline ends. Germline CDR1 is SGHDT and CDR2 is YYEEEE. The CDR3 is made up of 17 amino acids. CDR3 sequence: CASILQGVRIYNSPLHF. The CDR3 region has the DNA TGTGCCAGCATCCTTCAGGGTGTTCGTATTTATAATTCACCCCTCCACTTT.

V and J are TRBV24-1 and TRBJ2-2, with TRBD1 matching 8 bases. Germline V CDR1 and CDR2: KGHDR, SFDVKD. This CDR3 comprises 14 residues. The ends lost 8 bases at V and 3 bases at J; junction bases unmatched: 4. The CDR3 region has the DNA TGTGCCACCACAGGGGGCTCGTACACCGGGGAGCTGTTTTTT. Protein product: CATTGGSYTGELFF.

This rearrangement joins TRBV11-2 to TRBJ1-6; tentative D call: TRBD1 (5 bases). CDR3 length equals 15 residues. In germline, CDR1 is SGHAT, CDR2 FQNNGV. Between the trimmed V and J ends, which lost 5 bases and 10 bases, there was a span of 18 bases. CDR3 sequence (DNA): TGTGCCAGCAGCATAATAAAAGCCGGGGGGTCACCCCTCCACTTT. It specifies CASSIIKAGGSPLHF.

This sequence joins TRBV7-9 and TRBJ2-5; 8 bases agree with TRBD1. In germline, CDR1 is SEHNR, CDR2 FQNEAQ (reference sequence). This CDR3 comprises 14 residues. V lost 6 bases and J lost 2; bases outside the gene matches: 5. CDR3 in DNA: TGTGCCAGCAGTCAAGGACAGGGACAAGAGACCCAGTACTTC. Translated, it gives CASSQGQGQETQYF.

The chain employs TRBV6-4 and TRBJ1-2, with TRBD1 matching over 8 bases. CDR3 length: 14 amino acids. The ends lost 5 bases at V and 6 bases at J; junction bases unmatched: 8. Germline V gives CDR1 MRHNA, CDR2 SNTAGT. CDR3 DNA: TGTGCCAGCAGTCCGACAGGGGAGGGTAATGGCTACACCTTC. It codes for CASSPTGEGNGYTF.

This rearrangement joins TRBV6-5 to TRBJ1-3; the match to TRBD1 covers 7 bases. This CDR3 has 15 amino acids. V lost 5 bases to trimming and J lost 0 bases; unmatched junction nucleotides: 4. Germline V gene lookup returns CDR1 MNHEY and CDR2 SVGAGI. The CDR3 region has the DNA TGTGCCAGCAGTCCCGACAGGGCCTCTGGAAACACCATATATTTT. Its translation: CASSPDRASGNTIYF.

The chain combines TRBV28 with TRBJ1-2; tentative D call: TRBD1 (5 bases). Trimming removed 3 bases at V and 5 bases at J, with 10 bases between. The CDR3 extends over 13 amino acids. Germline CDR1 MDHEN, CDR2 SYDVKM. In nucleotides, the CDR3 is TGTGCCAGCAGTTTCGACAGACCTTATGGCTACACCTTC. Its translation is CASSFDRPYGYTF.

The sample holds one count of this clone. The chain combines TRBV4-1 with TRBJ2-5; D is perhaps TRBD2 (5 bases). Trimming took 0 bases from V and 5 from J, leaving 13 bases between them. The CDR3 sequence is 15 residues long. Germline assignment: CDR1 MGHRA and CDR2 YSYEKL. CDR3 protein: CASSQEAGRGETQYF. The CDR3 region has the DNA TGCGCCAGCAGCCAAGAGGCGGGCAGAGGGGAGACCCAGTACTTC.

The chain joins TRBV19 to TRBJ2-2; tentatively, D is TRBD1 (6 bases). This CDR3 has 15 amino acids. Germline V lookup: CDR1 LNHDA, CDR2 SQIVND (reference sequence). V was trimmed by 7 bases and J by 4 bases, leaving 16 bases between them. This CDR3 is CASNWQGMATGELFF. In DNA form, the CDR3 reads TGTGCCAGTAATTGGCAGGGGATGGCCACCGGGGAGCTGTTTTTT. Together with reference TRBV19 and TRBJ2-2, the CDR3 gives the full variable domain: DGGITQSPKYLFRKEGQNVTLSCEQNLNHDAMYWYRQDPGQGLRLIYYSQIVNDFQKGDIAEGYSVSREKKESFPLTVTSAQKNPTAFYLCASNWQGMATGELFFGEGSRLTVL.

This chain connects TRBV7-8 to TRBJ1-1; no clear D gene. V shed 2 bases and J shed 4 bases, with 5 bases lying between them. Germline values: CDR1 SGHVS, CDR2 FQNEAQ. This CDR3 comprises 12 residues. The CDR3 DNA follows: TGTGCCAGCAGCTTATTTGGCACTGAAGCTTTCTTT. Its protein is CASSLFGTEAFF. The full variable domain, its missing parts supplied by reference TRBV7-8 and TRBJ1-1, is GAGVSQSPRYKVAKRGQDVALRCDPISGHVSLFWYQQALGQGPEFLTYFQNEAQLDKSGLPSDRFFAERPEGSVSTLKIQRTQQEDSAVYLCASSLFGTEAFFGQGTRLTVV.

The rearrangement joins TRBV7-9 to TRBJ1-3, with TRBD1 identical over 7 bases. The length of the CDR3 is 15 residues. CDR1 SEHNR and CDR2 FQNEAQ come from the germline V gene (reference sequence). Unmatched junction bases numbered 7, after V lost 6 bases and J lost 2 bases. The CDR3 nucleotides read TGTGCCAGCAGTCTCCTAGGGACAGCTGGAAACACCATATATTTT. Protein: CASSLLGTAGNTIYF.

The count of this clone is one. The chain couples TRBV5-5 to TRBJ1-2; D may be TRBD1 (6 bases). The CDR3 runs to 14 residues. Looked up from germline, CDR1 is SGHKS and CDR2 is YYEKEE (reference sequence). The V end lost 1 base, the J end lost 8 bases, and 15 bases lay between the germline ends. Written as DNA, the CDR3 is TGTGCCAGCAGCTTGACAGGGCCCAGGGAGGGCTACACCTTC. It encodes CASSLTGPREGYTF.

This clone was seen a few times. This chain uses TRBV18 with TRBJ2-3; D ambiguous. The CDR3 is 13 residues long. The germline V gene encodes CDR1 KGHSH and CDR2 LQKENI. V shed 5 bases and J shed 5 bases, with 11 bases lying between them. Here the CDR3 DNA reads TGTGCCAGCTCAAGGGCCCCGGGAGATACGCAGTATTTT. Translating it yields CASSRAPGDTQYF.

The chain couples TRBV28 to TRBJ1-2; D unresolved. The CDR3 sequence is 12 residues long. Germline CDR1 is MDHEN and CDR2 is SYDVKM. The ends were cut back, 3 bases at V and 4 bases at J, with 6 bases in the middle. The CDR3 nucleotides are TGTGCCAGCAGTTTCCACGCCTATGGCTACACCTTC. Translation gives CASSFHAYGYTF.

V is TRBV6-5 and J is TRBJ1-1; D remains ambiguous. CDR1 MNHEY and CDR2 SVGAGI come from the germline V gene. CDR3 size: 14 residues. V was pared by 2 bases and J by 10 bases, with 17 bases between. The CDR3 DNA sequence: TGTGCCAGCAGTTACAACGAAAGGAGAAAAGGAGCTTTCTTT. Its protein is CASSYNERRKGAFF.

The chain is built from TRBV5-1 and TRBJ2-5; a weak D match, TRBD1 (5 bases). The germline gives CDR1 SGHRS, CDR2 YFSETQ. This CDR3 has 13 residues. V was shortened by 1 base and J by 5 bases, with 9 bases between the two germline ends. DNA of the CDR3: TGCGCCAGCAGCTTGTGGTCAGGGGAGACCCAGTACTTC. This translates into CASSLWSGETQYF.

The rearrangement links TRBV12-3 or TRBV12-4 to TRBJ2-7, with 8 nucleotides matching TRBD2. The CDR3 runs to 12 residues. After removal of 6 bases from V and 5 bases from J, the junction contained 3 bases not matched to a gene. Here the CDR3 reads CASRKRENEQYF. CDR3 DNA sequence: TGTGCCAGCAGGAAGCGGGAGAACGAGCAGTACTTC.

The chain carries TRBV28 and TRBJ1-1; weak D call: TRBD1 (5 bases). The germline V gene has CDR1 MDHEN and CDR2 SYDVKM. The CDR3 extends over 12 amino acids. Trimming shortened V by 3 bases and J by 11 bases, and 13 bases separated the two germline ends. The DNA of the CDR3 is TGTGCCAGCAGTTTGGTTCGGCGGGGGGCTTTCTTT. It specifies CASSLVRRGAFF.

This sequence joins TRBV2 and TRBJ2-4, with a weak D call TRBD1 (5 bases). Germline CDR1 reads SNHLY; CDR2 reads FYNNEI. V lost 6 bases and J 2 bases, leaving 11 bases between the germline ends. This CDR3 spans 14 amino acids. This CDR3 reads CASRDTVPKNIQYF. CDR3 coding DNA: TGTGCCAGCAGGGACACCGTCCCCAAAAACATTCAGTACTTC.

The chain uses TRBV28 and TRBJ2-7; 7 positions match TRBD2. The CDR3 covers 14 residues. V lost 4 bases to trimming and J lost 5 bases; unmatched junction nucleotides: 8. CDR1 is MDHEN, CDR2 SYDVKM, per germline. The CDR3 nucleotides are TGTGCCAGCAGTTCCGGACTAGACTCGGACGAGCAGTACTTC. It yields the protein CASSSGLDSDEQYF. The full variable domain, with the rest looked up from reference TRBV28 and TRBJ2-7, is DVKVTQSSRYLVKRTGEKVFLECVQDMDHENMFWYRQDPGLGLRLIYFSYDVKMKEKGDIPEGYSVSREKKERFSLILESASTNQTSMYLCASSSGLDSDEQYFGPGTRLTVT.

The chain links TRBV2 to TRBJ2-3, with TRBD2 as a possible D gene (5 bases). Germline CDR1 and CDR2: SNHLY and FYNNEI. Trimming pared 5 bases from V and 11 bases from J, leaving 23 bases between. This CDR3 is built from 15 residues. CDR3 DNA sequence: TGTGCCAGCAGTCCTACAACCGAGCTGCGACGGGGGCAGTATTTT. It yields the protein CASSPTTELRRGQYF.

The chain carries TRBV2 and TRBJ1-2; TRBD1 agrees at 8 bases. Unmatched junction bases numbered 17, after V lost 7 bases and J lost 4 bases. There are 17 residues in the CDR3. From germline, CDR1 is SNHLY and CDR2 FYNNEI. The CDR3 bases are TGTGCCAGCAACCGGTTGGACAGGGTAGTTCCTGGCTATGGCTACACCTTC. Its translation is CASNRLDRVVPGYGYTF.